This T cell receptor (beta chain) was documented in a study of graft-versus-host responses after intestinal transplantation. Turning to the study itself: The recipients all started with anti-thymocyte globulin induction and then took tacrolimus and steroids for around 3 years.

CDR3 length: 13 residues. Trimming took off 6 bases at V and 8 bases at J, with 16 bases between the two ends. Germline-derived CDR1 and CDR2 are MDHEN and SYDVKM. Study conclusions and caveats: Marrow from the recipient contained GvH clones, some of which had appeared first in ileum or blood. Some patients had graft-donor T cell macrochimerism, and their allografts showed high graft-versus-host to host-versus-graft clonal ratios.

As for this clone: Its antigen is not identified.

Profiling relied on immunoSEQ multiplex PCR, and the TCRdb table lists in-frame clones only, not all of them. The profile shows more than 90,000 clones, 85% to 95% of them singletons. This sequence was found in a human donor who was the organ donor for an intestinal transplant. The source material was unstimulated CD4+ T cells sorted from spleen or lymph node cells, sampled before transplant. The J gene is TRBJ1-2, the V gene TRBV28; D remains unclear. The CDR3 sequence: CASSTTGVGGYTF. DNA of the CDR3: TGTGCCAGCAGCACGACCGGGGTCGGAGGCTACACCTTC.